These T cell receptor beta chains were read from a single sample in a study of blood T cell repertoires in COVID-19. The table came from immunoSEQ multiplex PCR; TCRdb's copy has only in-frame clones and leaves some out. The data contain 90,000 to 110,000 clones, around 82% of them singletons. The sequenced sample was peripheral blood. The origin of the receptors is a woman between 45 and 60 years old with acute or convalescent COVID-19. The CDR3 runs from the conserved cysteine through the conserved F or W. The D gene is left open where the match is weak. Expanded clones are given a class, and other clones once, few, many or no size at all.

d_gene	len	v_gene	abundance	j_gene	CDR3aa	CDR3nt
TRBD2	12	TRBV2	-	TRBJ2-3	CASSGGLVAQYF	TGTGCCAGCAGCGGTGGACTAGTAGCGCAGTATTTT
TRBD1	14	TRBV19	few	TRBJ1-1	CASSVYRGQGEAFF	TGTGCCAGTAGTGTCTACAGGGGACAAGGTGAAGCTTTCTTT
-	14	TRBV28	-	TRBJ1-5	CASSFPQVWQPQHF	TGTGCCAGCAGTTTCCCCCAGGTATGGCAGCCCCAGCATTTT
-	16	TRBV7-2	-	TRBJ2-6	CASSFAASTGANVLTF	TGTGCCAGCAGCTTCGCAGCGAGTACTGGGGCCAACGTCCTGACTTTC
-	16	TRBV18	-	TRBJ1-1	CASSERAQGSNTEAFF	TGTGCCAGCTCAGAGAGGGCTCAGGGGTCGAACACTGAAGCTTTCTTT
TRBD1	14	TRBV29-1	-	TRBJ2-1	CSVYGTGGLNEQFF	TGCAGCGTTTACGGGACAGGGGGCCTAAATGAGCAGTTCTTC
TRBD1	16	TRBV18	-	TRBJ1-4	CAGSPVTGEANEKLFF	TGTGCCGGCTCACCAGTCACAGGGGAGGCTAATGAAAAACTGTTTTTT
-	15	TRBV30	-	TRBJ1-1	CAWSVSRRGYTEAFF	TGTGCCTGGAGTGTTTCCAGGCGGGGGTACACTGAAGCTTTCTTT
TRBD1	14	TRBV10-3	-	TRBJ2-5	CAISVTGGEETQYF	TGTGCCATCAGTGTTACAGGGGGCGAGGAGACCCAGTACTTC
TRBD1	16	TRBV6-5	-	TRBJ1-2	CASSYDRGLNNYGYTF	TGTGCCAGCAGTTACGACAGGGGTTTAAATAACTATGGCTACACCTTC
-	14	TRBV19	-	TRBJ2-3	CASSKDRSTDTQYF	TGTGCCAGTAGTAAAGACAGGTCGACAGATACGCAGTATTTT
-	13	TRBV28	-	TRBJ2-3	CASLETGPDTQYF	TGTGCCAGTCTGGAAACAGGGCCAGATACGCAGTATTTT
TRBD1	14	TRBV19	few	TRBJ1-3	CAGPEDRAGNTIYF	TGTGCCGGCCCCGAGGACAGGGCTGGAAACACCATATATTTT
TRBD1	14	TRBV5-1	-	TRBJ1-1	CASSVDRVDTEAFF	TGCGCCAGCAGCGTGGACAGGGTTGACACTGAAGCTTTCTTT
TRBD2	12	TRBV2	-	TRBJ2-1	CASSTSDRGQFF	TGTGCCAGCAGCACTAGCGACCGGGGGCAGTTCTTC
-	15	TRBV11-2	-	TRBJ1-4	CASSLVRVLNEKLFF	TGTGCCAGCAGCTTAGTAAGAGTCTTGAATGAAAAACTGTTTTTT
TRBD1	15	TRBV28	-	TRBJ1-5	CASSLLTGADQPQHF	TGTGCCAGCAGCCTTCTGACAGGGGCGGATCAGCCCCAGCATTTT
-	14	TRBV7-2	-	TRBJ1-4	CASSLYSGNEKLFF	TGTGCCAGCAGCTTATATTCGGGTAATGAAAAACTGTTTTTT
TRBD1	14	TRBV6-5	-	TRBJ1-2	CASSSHDRAYGYTF	TGTGCCAGCAGCTCTCATGACAGGGCATACGGCTACACCTTC
-	15	TRBV19	-	TRBJ1-5	CASTPAEFSNQPQHF	TGTGCCAGTACCCCGGCGGAATTTAGCAATCAGCCCCAGCATTTT
TRBD2	15	TRBV5-1	-	TRBJ2-1	CASSYSGGGVDEQFF	TGCGCCAGCAGTTATAGCGGGGGCGGAGTGGATGAGCAGTTCTTC
-	15	TRBV6-1	-	TRBJ1-6	CASSERTNYNSPLHF	TGTGCCAGCAGTGAACGGACTAACTATAATTCACCCCTCCACTTT
TRBD2	16	TRBV7-3	-	TRBJ2-2	CASSPLPAGGRGELFF	TGTGCCAGCAGCCCACTCCCGGCGGGGGGGCGCGGGGAGCTGTTTTTT